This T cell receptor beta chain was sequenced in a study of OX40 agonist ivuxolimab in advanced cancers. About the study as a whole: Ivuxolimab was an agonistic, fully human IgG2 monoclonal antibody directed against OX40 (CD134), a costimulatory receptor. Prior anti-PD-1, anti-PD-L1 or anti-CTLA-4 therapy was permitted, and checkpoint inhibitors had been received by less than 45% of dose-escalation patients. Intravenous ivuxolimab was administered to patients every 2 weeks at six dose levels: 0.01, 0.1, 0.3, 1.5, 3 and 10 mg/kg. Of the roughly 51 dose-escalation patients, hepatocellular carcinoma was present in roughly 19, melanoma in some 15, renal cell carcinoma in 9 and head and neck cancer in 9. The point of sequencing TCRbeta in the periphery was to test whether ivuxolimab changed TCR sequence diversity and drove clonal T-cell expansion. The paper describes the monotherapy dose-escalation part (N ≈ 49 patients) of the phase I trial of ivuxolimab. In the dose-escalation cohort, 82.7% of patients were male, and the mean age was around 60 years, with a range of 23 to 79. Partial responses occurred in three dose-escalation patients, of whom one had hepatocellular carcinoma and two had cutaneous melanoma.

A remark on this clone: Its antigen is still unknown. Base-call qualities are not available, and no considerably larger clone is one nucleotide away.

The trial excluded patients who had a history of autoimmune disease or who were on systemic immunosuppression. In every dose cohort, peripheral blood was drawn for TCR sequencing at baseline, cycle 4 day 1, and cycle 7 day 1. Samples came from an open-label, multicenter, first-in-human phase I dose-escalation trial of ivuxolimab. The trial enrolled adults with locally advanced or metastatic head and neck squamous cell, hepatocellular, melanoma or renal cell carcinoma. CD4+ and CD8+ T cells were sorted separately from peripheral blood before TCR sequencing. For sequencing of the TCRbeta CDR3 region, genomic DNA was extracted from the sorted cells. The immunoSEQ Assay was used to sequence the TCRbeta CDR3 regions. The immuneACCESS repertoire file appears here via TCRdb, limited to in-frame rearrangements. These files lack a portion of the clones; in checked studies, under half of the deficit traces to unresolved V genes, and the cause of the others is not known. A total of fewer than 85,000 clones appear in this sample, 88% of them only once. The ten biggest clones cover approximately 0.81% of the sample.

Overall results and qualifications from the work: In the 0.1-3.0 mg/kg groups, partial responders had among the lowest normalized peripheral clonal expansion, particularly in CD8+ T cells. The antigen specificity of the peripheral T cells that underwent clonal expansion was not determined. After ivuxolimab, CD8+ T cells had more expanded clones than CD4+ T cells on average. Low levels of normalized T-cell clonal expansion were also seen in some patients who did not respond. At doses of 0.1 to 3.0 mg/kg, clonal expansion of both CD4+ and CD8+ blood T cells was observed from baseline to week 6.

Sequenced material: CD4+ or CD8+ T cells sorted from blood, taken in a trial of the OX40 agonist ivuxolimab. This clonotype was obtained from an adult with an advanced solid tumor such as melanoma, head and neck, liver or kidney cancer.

The CDR3 region reads CASRVLAGGNNEQFF. The DNA is TGTGCCAGCAGGGTACTAGCGGGAGGGAACAATGAGCAGTTCTTC. The V and J segments used are TRBV27 and TRBJ2-1, and 13 junctional nucleotides match TRBD2. For CDR1 and CDR2, the germline V gene (reference sequence) lists MNHEY and SMNVEV. At the junction V is shortened by 6 bases and J by 5 bases; bases outside the gene matches: 4. The CDR3, from cysteine to phenylalanine, totals 15 residues. CDR3 DNA is the only sequence kept; it has 45 bases, read in frame from the first base.